Given below is one T cell receptor (beta chain) in context. Per the authors' pipeline: Estimation of nucleated cell counts was performed using reference gene primer amplification. Repertoires were generated with immunoSEQ multiplex PCR, while TCRdb's copy carries only in-frame clones and drops some. For V, J and clone size, that table is used; D and trimming come from the DNA. Of fewer than 300,000 clones in the sample, around 90% were seen once. This entry belongs to a study of blood T cell repertoires in COVID-19. Study as a whole: The United States, Italy and Spain supplied acute and convalescent COVID-19 samples.

Trimming cost V 0 bases and J 6 bases; bases outside gene matches: 5. The CDR3 contains 14 residues. Germline CDR1 is SGDLS and CDR2 is YYNGEE. This chain uses TRBV9 with TRBJ1-1; 7 nucleotides line up with TRBD1. The sequencing input was peripheral blood. The receptor's source is a man aged 60-69 years who had recovered from COVID-19. CDR3 bases: TGTGCCAGCAGCGTAGTAGGGGGCGCTCCTGAAGCTTTCTTT. It yields the protein CASSVVGGAPEAFF.